The source of this T cell receptor beta chain is a study of CD8+CD57+ T cells in acquired aplastic anemia (dated by TCRdb to 2016 to 2019). Notes on the research overall: On average, sorted CD4+ and CD8+ cells yielded 3.2 ug of extracted DNA, with a range of 0.2 to 27.4 ug. CD8+CD57+ expansion was defined as a frequency above the mean frequency observed in healthy subjects.

Patients chosen for sequencing had shown expansion of CD8+CD57+ cells by flow cytometry. Every patient had a diagnosis of severe acquired aplastic anemia based on International Study of Aplastic Anemia and Agranulocytosis and Camitta criteria. Patients had received no therapy at the time of blood sampling. In this study, sorted CD4+ and CD8+ T cells from the blood of healthy subjects and of severe aplastic anemia patients had their TCR repertoires deep-sequenced. Patients were enrolled under clinicaltrials.gov protocols 00001620, 01623167, 00001397, 00071045, 00081523 and 00961064 in the USA. Ficoll-Paque density gradient centrifugation was used to isolate peripheral blood mononuclear cells. CD4+ and CD8+ T cells were sorted by FACS or magnetic beads before DNA extraction. General findings and caveats noted by the study authors: Around 31 CD8+ CDR3 sequences were shared between patients and controls but appeared highly expressed in patients and within their immunodominant clones. Between patients and healthy controls, no significant difference in CD8+ Simpson's diversity was found (P=0.060).

The germline V gene (reference sequence) gives CDR1 as DFQATT and CDR2 as SNEGSKA. V is cut by 1 base and J by 0 bases, and the space between the germline ends is 12 bases. The CDR3 runs 15 residues from the cysteine to the phenylalanine. Solely the CDR3 DNA is kept, with 45 bases framed from the first base. This clonotype was detected ten times or more. Its antigen specificity is not known. Base qualities are not provided; no much larger clone lies one nucleotide away. Genomic DNA served as template for TCR beta VDJ combination and CDR3 sequence profiling. An Illumina HiSeq 2000 was used for TCR repertoire sequencing. In the original analysis: Repertoires were assessed using TRBV/TRBJ rearrangement plots, CDR3 size and DJ length profiles, and Simpson's diversity index. The most abundant DNA sequence in the deep sequencing data was defined as the immunodominant clone. CDR3 amino acid sequences were screened for sharing across subjects and compared with published repertoires and the VDJdb database. TCRdb reprocessing: public reads trimmed at Q25 with fastp, clones called with MiXCR, in-frame beta chains kept. When rows share a CDR3 protein, they turn into one entry using the most common DNA and genes. TCRdb, not the original authors, processed these V and J calls. This sample gives about 40,000 distinct CDR3 sequences in total; less than 65% of them show up just once. The top ten hold 59% of the sample.

The receptor was derived from a human donor with aplastic anemia. Recombination connected TRBV20-1 to TRBJ1-1; confidence is insufficient to name the D gene. The sample consisted of sorted CD4+, CD8+, or CD8+CD57+ T cells (not recorded which) from PBMCs. CDR3 region: CSARGGNSMNTEAFF. The DNA reads TGCAGTGCTAGAGGCGGGAACAGTATGAACACTGAAGCTTTCTTT.